These 6 T cell receptor beta chains originate from one sample sequenced in a study of blood T cells in healthy people across ages. Next came a second PCR, run for about 7 to 11 cycles, which used a sample-barcoded 5' primer along with a J-beta primer mix. TCRdb reanalysed the 5' RACE reads using MiXCR and keeps one entry per CDR3 protein. The data contain over 750,000 distinct CDR3 sequences, roughly 25% of them singletons. These data were also filed under a second study, of T cells of mothers and their children.

Sample: blood. These receptors came from a boy younger than 18 in good health.

The chain links TRBV29-1 to TRBJ2-5; TRBD2 agrees at 8 bases. V lost 5 bases, J lost 2 bases, and 4 bases stayed unmatched. The V gene's germline CDR1 is SQVTM and CDR2 ANQGSEA. CDR3 length: 13 residues. CDR3 loop: CSVQIAGQETQYF. The DNA of the CDR3 is TGCAGCGTTCAAATAGCGGGGCAAGAGACCCAGTACTTC.

This clonotype turned up a few times. The V and J genes are TRBV29-1 and TRBJ1-2; 8 bases match TRBD1. The CDR3 loop spans 14 amino acids. The V gene's germline CDR1 is SQVTM and CDR2 ANQGSEA. Trimming took 5 bases from V and 4 from J; bases not matched to a gene: 9. This CDR3 is CSVQGQDKGYGYTF. CDR3 sequence (DNA): TGCAGCGTTCAGGGACAGGATAAGGGCTATGGCTACACCTTC.

The chain employs TRBV29-1 and TRBJ1-3; D uncertain. The CDR3 sequence is 13 residues long. Germline V gives CDR1 SQVTM, CDR2 ANQGSEA. In DNA, the CDR3 is TGCAGGTCACCGGATAAATCTGGAAACACCATATATTTT. Translation gives CRSPDKSGNTIYF. Full variable domain (outside the CDR3, taken from reference TRBV29-1 and TRBJ1-3): SAVISQKPSRDICQRGTSLTIQCQVDSQVTMMFWYRQQPGQSLTLIATANQGSEATYESGFVIDKFPISRPNLTFSTLTVSNMSPEDSSIYLCRSPDKSGNTIYFGEGSWLTVV.

This clonotype has just a few counts. DNA of the CDR3: TGTGCCAGCAGTTACGTCCGGGGAGGTCTAGAAAAACTGTTTTTT. Its protein is CASSYVRGGLEKLFF. The chain links TRBV6-6 to TRBJ1-4; D is unclear. Germline CDR1 is MNHNY and CDR2 is SVGAGI (reference sequence). Between the trimmed V and J ends, which lost 2 bases and 8 bases, there was a span of 15 bases. This CDR3 comprises 15 residues.

This clonotype was picked up many times. V usage is TRBV29-1 and J usage is TRBJ2-3; 8 nucleotides agree with TRBD1. After removal of 7 bases from V and 9 bases from J, the junction contained 12 bases not matched to a gene. CDR3 length: 13 amino acids. The germline CDR1 and CDR2 sequences are SQVTM and ANQGSEA. For the CDR3, the DNA is TGCAGCGGAAAGGCGACAGGGGTAGGCACGCAGTATTTT. Encoded protein: CSGKATGVGTQYF.

There are a few counts of this clonotype. The rearrangement uses TRBV15 and TRBJ2-1; 9 nucleotides line up with TRBD2. Germline V CDR1 and CDR2: LNHNV, YYDKDF (reference sequence). V dropped 1 base and J dropped 7; count of bases not matched to a gene: 8. The CDR3 sequence is 16 residues long. The CDR3 region has the DNA TGTGCCACCAGCAGAGGGTTAGCGGGAGTAGAGAATGAGCAGTTCTTC. Its translation: CATSRGLAGVENEQFF.